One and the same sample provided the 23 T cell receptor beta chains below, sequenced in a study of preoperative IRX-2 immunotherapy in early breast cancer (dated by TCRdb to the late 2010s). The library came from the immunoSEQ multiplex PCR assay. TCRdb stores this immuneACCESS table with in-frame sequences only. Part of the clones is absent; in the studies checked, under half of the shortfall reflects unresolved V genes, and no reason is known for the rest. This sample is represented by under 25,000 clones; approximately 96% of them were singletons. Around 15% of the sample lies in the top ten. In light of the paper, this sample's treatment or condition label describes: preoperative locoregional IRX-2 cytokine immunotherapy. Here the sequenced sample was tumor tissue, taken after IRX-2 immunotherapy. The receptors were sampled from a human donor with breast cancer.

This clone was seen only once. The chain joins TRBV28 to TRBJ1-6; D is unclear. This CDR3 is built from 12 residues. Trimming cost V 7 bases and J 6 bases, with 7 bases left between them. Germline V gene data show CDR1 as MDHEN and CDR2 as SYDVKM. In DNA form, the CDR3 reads TGTGCCAGCACCCTGACTAATTCACCCCTCCACTTT. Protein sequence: CASTLTNSPLHF.

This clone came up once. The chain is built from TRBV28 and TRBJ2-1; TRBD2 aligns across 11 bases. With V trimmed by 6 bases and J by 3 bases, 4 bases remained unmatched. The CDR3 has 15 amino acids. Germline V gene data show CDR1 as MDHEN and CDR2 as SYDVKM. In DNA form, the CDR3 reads TGTGCCAGCAGGCGTACTAGCGGGGGCTACAATGAGCAGTTCTTC. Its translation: CASRRTSGGYNEQFF.

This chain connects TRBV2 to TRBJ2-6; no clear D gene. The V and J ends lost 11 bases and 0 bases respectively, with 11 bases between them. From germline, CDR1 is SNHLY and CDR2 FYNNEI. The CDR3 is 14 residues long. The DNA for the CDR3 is TGTGCCCGAGAACTATCCTCTGGGGCCAACGTCCTGACTTTC. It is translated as CARELSSGANVLTF.

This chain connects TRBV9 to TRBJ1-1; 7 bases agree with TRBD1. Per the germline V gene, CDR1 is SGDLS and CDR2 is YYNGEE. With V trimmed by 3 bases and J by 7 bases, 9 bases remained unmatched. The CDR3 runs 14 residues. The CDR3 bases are TGTGCCAGCAGCGGATTACGACAGGGCAATGAAGCTTTCTTT. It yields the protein CASSGLRQGNEAFF.

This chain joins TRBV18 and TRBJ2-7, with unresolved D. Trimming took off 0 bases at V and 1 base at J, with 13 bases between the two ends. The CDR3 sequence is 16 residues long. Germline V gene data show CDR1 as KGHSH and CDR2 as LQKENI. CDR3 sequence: CASSPPVAAASYEQYF. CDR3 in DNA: TGTGCCAGCTCACCACCGGTTGCGGCAGCTTCCTACGAGCAGTACTTC.

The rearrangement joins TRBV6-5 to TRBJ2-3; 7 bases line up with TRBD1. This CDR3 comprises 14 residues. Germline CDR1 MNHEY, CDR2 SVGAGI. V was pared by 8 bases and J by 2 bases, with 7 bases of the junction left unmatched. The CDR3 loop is CASGSGQTTDTQYF. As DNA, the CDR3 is TGTGCCAGCGGATCGGGACAGACCACAGATACGCAGTATTTT.

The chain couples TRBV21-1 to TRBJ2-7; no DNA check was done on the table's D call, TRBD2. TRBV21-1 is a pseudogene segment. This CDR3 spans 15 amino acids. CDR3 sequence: CASSNCGRASDEQYF. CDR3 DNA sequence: TGTGCCAGCAGCAATTGCGGGAGGGCATCGGACGAGCAGTACTTC.

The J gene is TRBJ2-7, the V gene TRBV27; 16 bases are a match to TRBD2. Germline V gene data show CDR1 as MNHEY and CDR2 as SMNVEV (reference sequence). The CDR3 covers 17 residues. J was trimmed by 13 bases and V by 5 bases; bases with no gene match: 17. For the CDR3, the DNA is TGTGCCAGCAGTCCGGCCAAAGGCCGCGGGACTAGCGGGAGGGCCTACTTC. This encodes CASSPAKGRGTSGRAYF.

CDR3 sequence (DNA): TGTGCCAGCAGTTCCCGGAGGGTCGAGCAGTACTTC. Translation gives CASSSRRVEQYF. This chain joins TRBV27 and TRBJ2-7, with a possible D match to TRBD2 (6 bases). The CDR3 covers 12 residues. With 4 bases removed from V and 6 bases from J, the gap between germline ends came to 10 bases. Germline-derived CDR1 and CDR2 are MNHEY and SMNVEV (reference sequence).

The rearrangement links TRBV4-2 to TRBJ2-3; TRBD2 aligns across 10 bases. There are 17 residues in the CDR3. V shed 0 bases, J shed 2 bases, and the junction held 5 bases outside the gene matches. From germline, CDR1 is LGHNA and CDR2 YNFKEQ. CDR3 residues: CASSQEPSGRATDTQYF. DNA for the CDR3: TGTGCCAGCAGCCAAGAACCGAGCGGGAGGGCCACAGATACGCAGTATTTT.

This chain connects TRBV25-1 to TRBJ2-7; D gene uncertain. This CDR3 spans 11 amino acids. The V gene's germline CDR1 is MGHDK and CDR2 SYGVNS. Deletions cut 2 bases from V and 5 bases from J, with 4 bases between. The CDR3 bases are TGTGCCAGCAGTGAACTCCACGAGCAGTACTTC. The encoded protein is CASSELHEQYF.

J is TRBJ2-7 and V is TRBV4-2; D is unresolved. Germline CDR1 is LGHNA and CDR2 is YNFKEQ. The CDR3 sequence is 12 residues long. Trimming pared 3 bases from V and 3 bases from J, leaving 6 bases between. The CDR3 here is CASSHNDYEQYF. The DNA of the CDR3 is TGTGCCAGCAGCCATAACGACTACGAGCAGTACTTC.

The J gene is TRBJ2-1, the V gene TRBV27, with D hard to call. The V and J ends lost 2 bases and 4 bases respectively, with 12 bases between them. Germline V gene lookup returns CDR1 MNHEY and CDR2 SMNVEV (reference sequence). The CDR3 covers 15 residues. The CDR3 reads CASSLGLLSYNEQFF. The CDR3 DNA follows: TGTGCCAGCAGTTTAGGTTTACTATCGTACAATGAGCAGTTCTTC.

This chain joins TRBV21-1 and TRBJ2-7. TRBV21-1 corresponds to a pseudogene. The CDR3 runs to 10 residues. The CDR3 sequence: CASNVCEQYF. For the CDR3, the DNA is TGTGCCAGCAACGTCTGCGAGCAGTACTTC.

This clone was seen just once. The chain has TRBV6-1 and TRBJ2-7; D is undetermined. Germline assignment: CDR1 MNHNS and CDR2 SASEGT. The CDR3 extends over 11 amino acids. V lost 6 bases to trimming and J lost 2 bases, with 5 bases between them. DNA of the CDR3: TGTGCCAGCAGCCCAACCTACGAGCAGTACTTC. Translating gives CASSPTYEQYF.

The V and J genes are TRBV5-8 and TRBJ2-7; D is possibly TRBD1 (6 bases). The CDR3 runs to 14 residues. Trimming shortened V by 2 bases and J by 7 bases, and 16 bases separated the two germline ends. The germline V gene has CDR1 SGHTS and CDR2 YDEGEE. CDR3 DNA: TGTGCCAGCAGCTTCCTATCCGGGACACGAGAGCAGTACTTC. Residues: CASSFLSGTREQYF.

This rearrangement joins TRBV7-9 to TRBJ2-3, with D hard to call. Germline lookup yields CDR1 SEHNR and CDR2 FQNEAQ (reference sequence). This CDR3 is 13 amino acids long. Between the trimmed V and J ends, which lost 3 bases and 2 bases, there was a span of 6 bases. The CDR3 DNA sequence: TGTGCCAGCAGCTTTCTACCCACAGATACGCAGTATTTT. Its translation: CASSFLPTDTQYF.

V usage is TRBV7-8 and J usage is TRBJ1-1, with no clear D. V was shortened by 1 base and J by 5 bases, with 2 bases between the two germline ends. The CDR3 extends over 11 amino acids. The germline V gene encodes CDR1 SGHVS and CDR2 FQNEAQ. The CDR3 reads CASSLGTEAFF. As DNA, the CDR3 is TGTGCCAGCAGCTTAGGGACTGAAGCTTTCTTT.

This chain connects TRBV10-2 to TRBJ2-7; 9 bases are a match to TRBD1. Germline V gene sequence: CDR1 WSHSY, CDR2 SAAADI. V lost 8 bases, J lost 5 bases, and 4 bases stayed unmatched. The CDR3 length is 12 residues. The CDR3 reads CASDTGGNEQYF. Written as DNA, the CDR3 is TGCGCCAGCGATACAGGGGGCAACGAGCAGTACTTC.

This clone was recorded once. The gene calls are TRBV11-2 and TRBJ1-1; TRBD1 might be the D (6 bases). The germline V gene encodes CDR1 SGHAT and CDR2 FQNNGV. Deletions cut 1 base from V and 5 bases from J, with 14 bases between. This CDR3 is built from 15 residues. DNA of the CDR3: TGTGCCAGCAGCTTAGGCGTATCGGGGGCGACTGAAGCTTTCTTT. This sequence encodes CASSLGVSGATEAFF.

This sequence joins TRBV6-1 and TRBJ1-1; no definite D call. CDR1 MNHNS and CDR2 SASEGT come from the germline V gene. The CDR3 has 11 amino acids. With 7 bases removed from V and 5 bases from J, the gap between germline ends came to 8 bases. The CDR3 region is CASTIRTEAFF. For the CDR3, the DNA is TGTGCCAGCACCATCCGGACTGAAGCTTTCTTT.

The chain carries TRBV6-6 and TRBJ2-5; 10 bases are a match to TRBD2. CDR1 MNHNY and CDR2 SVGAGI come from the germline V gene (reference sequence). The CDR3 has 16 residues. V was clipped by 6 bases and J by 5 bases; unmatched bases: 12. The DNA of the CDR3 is TGTGCCAGCAGGCGCCTTAGCGGGGGGATTACGGAGACCCAGTACTTC. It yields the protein CASRRLSGGITETQYF.

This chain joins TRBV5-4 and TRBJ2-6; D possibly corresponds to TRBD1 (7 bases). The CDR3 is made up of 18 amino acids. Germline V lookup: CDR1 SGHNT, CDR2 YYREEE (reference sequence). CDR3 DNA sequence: TGTGCATACGGATCGTTCAGGGGGGCCCTACCTGGGGCCAACGTCCTGACTTTC. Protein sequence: CAYGSFRGALPGANVLTF.